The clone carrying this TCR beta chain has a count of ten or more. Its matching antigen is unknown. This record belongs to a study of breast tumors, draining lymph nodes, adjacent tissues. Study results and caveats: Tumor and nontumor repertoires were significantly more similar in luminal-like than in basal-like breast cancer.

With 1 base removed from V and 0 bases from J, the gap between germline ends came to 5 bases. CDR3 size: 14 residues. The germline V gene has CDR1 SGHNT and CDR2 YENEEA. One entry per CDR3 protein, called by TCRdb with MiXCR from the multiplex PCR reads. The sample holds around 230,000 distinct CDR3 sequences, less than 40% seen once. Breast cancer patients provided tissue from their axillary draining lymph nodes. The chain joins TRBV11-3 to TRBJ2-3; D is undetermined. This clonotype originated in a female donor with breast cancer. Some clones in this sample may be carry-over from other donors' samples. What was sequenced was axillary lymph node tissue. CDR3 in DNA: TGTGCCAGCAGCTTAGGGGCCAGCACAGATACGCAGTATTTT. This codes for CASSLGASTDTQYF.